This TCR beta chain was found in a study of control samples from healthy donors and cancer patients (dated by TCRdb to 2018 to 2021). Points on this clone: The antigen this receptor binds is unknown. The sample holds no much larger clone one base away, and base qualities are not on file.

Receptor amplification or capture employed the immunoSEQ multiplex PCR assay. Imported from immuneACCESS, the table was reduced by TCRdb to in-frame sequences with V and J called. These copies leave out some clones; in studies compared against another copy, an unresolved V gene accounts for under half, and the cause of the remainder is not known. The sample data list about 410,000 clones, and 75% to 95% of these were observed just once. The top ten clones comprise just under 6.5% of the sample. The germline V gene gives CDR1 as SQVTM and CDR2 as ANQGSEA. V loses 4 bases, J loses 2 bases, and the germline ends lie 21 bases apart. From its cysteine to its phenylalanine, the CDR3 spans 16 amino acids. Left in the record is the CDR3 DNA by itself, 48 bases read in frame from the first base.

In this chain, TRBV29-1 is recombined with TRBJ2-7; the D segment might be TRBD1 or TRBD2, since each matches 5 bases. The TCR originated in a man aged 35 to 55 with head and neck cancer. What was sequenced was PBMCs. The CDR3 has the sequence CSVVGQWDAEPYEQYF. The DNA is as follows: TGCAGCGTTGTAGGACAATGGGACGCGGAGCCCTACGAGCAGTACTTC.